Sequencing of this T cell receptor (beta chain) was carried out in a study of T cells after yellow fever vaccination. Whole-study context: Fractions of low cell number were prepared using SMART-Seq v4 Ultra Low Input. Study-level points and caveats: At 95% to 96% for CD4 and 75% to 90% for CD8, most primary-vaccination clones showed up again after the booster. Abundant bulk-population clonotypes could contaminate the FACS-sorted repertoires.

Comment on this clonotype: Its antigen is undetermined.

The CDR3 covers 15 residues. Germline V gives CDR1 SGHRS, CDR2 YFSETQ. With 5 bases clipped from V and 1 base from J, the junction kept 8 bases outside the gene matches. As TCR cDNA was made by 5'RACE template switching, a universal primer site and UMIs were added. TCRdb reprocessed the 5' RACE reads via MiXCR and lists one record per CDR3 protein. The table has hundreds of thousands of distinct CDR3 sequences, 17% seen once. This chain joins TRBV5-1 and TRBJ2-5, with TRBD1 identical over 7 bases. Sequencing was performed on PBMCs, taken 4 to 5 days after the first yellow fever vaccination. The origin of this receptor is a man aged 18 to 30 who received the YFV17D yellow fever vaccine. CDR3 in amino acids: CASSSAPGGQETQYF. In DNA form, the CDR3 reads TGCGCCAGCAGTAGCGCCCCAGGGGGCCAAGAGACCCAGTACTTC.